The text below deals with one TCR beta chain. What antigen it recognizes has not been identified. The input lacks base qualities; no much larger clone sits a single base away. Reading from cysteine to phenylalanine, the CDR3 counts 15 amino acids. CDR3 DNA only is kept here, 45 bases in frame from base 1. For CDR1 and CDR2, the germline V gene lists LGHNA and YSLEER. The V and J ends are trimmed by 5 bases and 0 bases, leaving 13 bases between them. The cohort consisted of 600 or so healthy bone marrow donors. Cohort members were all nominally healthy when sampled, although unrecorded immune exposures were likely present. The donor tested CMV seronegative, placing the donor among the approximately 360 seronegative members of the cohort. A peripheral blood sample was provided by each donor, and peripheral blood mononuclear cells were used for TCR beta sequencing. The Qiagen DNeasy Blood Extraction Kit was used to extract genomic DNA from the blood cell samples.

The sample belongs to a study of cytomegalovirus exposure and HLA in healthy donors (TCRdb year 2017). Study-level background: An earlier analysis of several hundred of the donors reported 250 to 300 Gb of sequence data and 120 million or so unique TCR beta sequences from 150 million to 200 million T cells. An early release that covered around 590 HLA-typed donors contained approximately 290 gigabases of sequencing data and tens of millions of unique TCR sequences. Of the approximately 400 genotyped donors, 65% to 90% fell in the genetic ancestry cluster associated with self-reported Caucasian donors. The study was designed to test whether signatures of past pathogen exposure could be identified by cataloging public T cell receptors. Using immunosequencing, the study profiled T cell repertoires from approximately 700 subjects and related those repertoires to cytomegalovirus serostatus. In addition to the first cohort of approximately 670 subjects, a separate validation cohort of approximately 120 different subjects was used. High-throughput TCR immunosequencing, statistical association of individual TCRs with disease status, and machine learning were combined to predict cytomegalovirus infection status. To study patterns of TCR occurrence, a later analysis re-analyzed previously published TCR beta repertoires from 550 to 800 donors and added high-resolution HLA genotyping. Rather than using new phenotypic data, the later analysis identified candidate immune exposures from TCR beta sequences and from how often those sequences occurred across donors. An earlier analysis of around 580 of the donors used high-throughput TCR beta sequencing to judge whether each TCR beta V gene segment behaved as functional or pseudogenic. Donor age, sex, ethnicity and CMV serostatus were compiled alongside the repertoire data. In a later genetic analysis, genome-wide SNP genotypes for about 60% of the 666 donors were used, and that subset was treated as a discovery cohort. Every repertoire in the discovery cohort had been generated on one and the same sequencing platform. HLA typing included class I and class II loci at four-digit resolution. Typing coverage differed by locus: A, B, C, DRB1 and DQB1 were typed in roughly 629-630 donors, DQA1 in about 500, DPA1 in 606, and DPB1 in approximately 450. Four or five DR-DQ haplotypes were handled as single units for association and clustering because linkage in the cohort was strong. Across approximately 420 genotyped donors of the cohort, an average of approximately 220,000 unique TCR beta nucleotide sequences per donor were sequenced, and roughly a sixth of those sequences were non-productive.

Beyond this particular receptor, the publication reports: Over 15 rarely observed V segments, including chromosome 9 orphons, were excluded from the earlier analysis of a few hundred of the donors because counts were too low. A few of the identified cytomegalovirus-associated TCR beta chains were confirmed in vitro to be specific for cytomegalovirus antigens. When HLA alleles, especially DR and DQ, strongly co-occurred, attributing TCR associations to individual alleles was difficult. Across donors, most TCR sequences were observed very rarely, whereas some public TCRs were present in many individuals. Correlated functional status among segregating V segments might reflect linkage disequilibrium, but an unknown experimental factor could not be ruled out. The authors suggested that the approach could potentially be generalized to other disease states and immunological phenotypes. A later analysis found that most CMV-associated TCR beta chains appeared HLA-restricted, with HLA associations seemingly driven largely by CMV exposure. Roughly uniform sequencing depth across donors was assumed in presence/absence analyses, although this assumption may not hold. The only immune exposure information available for the cohort was CMV serostatus. In a later genetic analysis, fewer N-insertions in productive TCRs were reported among donors in an Asian-associated ancestry cluster than the roughly 700-donor mean. A group of highly shared sequence variants was considered likely to be a technical artifact of the sequencing pipeline. A total of 150 to 200 TCR beta chains were listed by the study as associated with cytomegalovirus. Because HLA typing was unavailable for some donors at each locus, only the typed subset was used in association tests. Broadly in line with IMGT annotations, most TCR beta V segments showed up in productive rearrangements about 87% or about 30% of the time in an earlier analysis of 587 of the donors. In a later analysis, the rate of TCR association differed among HLA loci, with DRB1 alleles having the most associated TCRs and HLA-C alleles having the fewest. In a later genetic analysis, a missense DCLRE1C variant was associated with V-gene and J-gene trimming of TCR beta chains, and the association was replicated in an independent cohort. Some IMGT-functional V segments, including TRBV6-2 and TRBV6-3, could not be distinguished by the 87-base-pair reads and were therefore excluded. In a later analysis, HLA-associated TCR beta chains showed more clonal expansion and lower generation probabilities than non-associated chains that were equally common. Only TCR beta chains were sequenced in this cohort, and the absence of alpha or paired-chain data limited detectable features. A further reported finding was that TCR beta sequences accurately predicted the HLA-A and HLA-B alleles for most subjects in the first cohort. In a later analysis, several top co-occurrence clusters were reported to appear linked to parvovirus B19, influenza, CMV and Epstein-Barr virus. The classifier was reported to diagnose cytomegalovirus status with high specificity and sensitivity in both the original cohort and the validation cohort. A later analysis associated some 17,000 TCR beta sequences with specific HLA alleles at a false discovery rate of 0.05.

The method was the immunoSEQ multiplex PCR assay. The multiplex PCR relied on a mix of 60 forward primers for TCR Vbeta segments and 13 reverse primers for TCR Jbeta segments. A multiplex PCR assay on genomic DNA amplified the CDR3 region of rearranged TCR beta genes. The Illumina HiSeq System was used to sequence the amplified TCR beta libraries as 87-base-pair reads. The authors' analysis ran thus. In a later analysis, some 80 million unique TCR beta chains were counted across the approximately 620 repertoires, and approximately 11 million of these chains were shared by at least two donors. A nearest-neighbor algorithm error-corrected the raw reads and collapsed the reads into unique sequences, merging closely related sequences to remove PCR and sequencing errors. To assign V, D and J gene segments, CDR3 sequences were aligned to IMGT reference sequences. Each retained sequence needed at least a six-nucleotide match to both a V gene segment and a J gene segment. A rearrangement counted as productive if the CDR3 had no stop codons and remained in frame with V and J, and every other rearrangement counted as non-productive. Following IMGT convention, CDR3 was defined as the stretch from the second conserved V-encoded cysteine up to the conserved J-encoded phenylalanine. The earlier analysis of about 590 of the donors excluded sequences that lacked an unambiguous match to a single V gene segment. An earlier analysis of approximately 590 of the donors called V segments functional above 56.7% productive rearrangements and segregating when the between-donor standard deviation exceeded 5%. To diagnose cytomegalovirus status from the catalog of TCR beta chain sequences, a statistical classification framework was built. In a later analysis, V and J genes were assigned by comparing TCR nucleotide sequences against IMGT/GENE-DB human TR gene sequences. A later analysis assigned CDR3 sequences and most-parsimonious VDJ recombination scenarios with the TCRdist pipeline. In a later analysis, each TCR beta chain was defined by its CDR3 amino acid sequence together with its V-gene family, and reads without a unique V-gene family were excluded. To address suspected cross-contamination and a sequencing artifact, a later analysis removed some 620 highly shared, low-generation-probability nucleotide sequences. In a later analysis, a clonal expansion index for each public chain was calculated from normalized within-repertoire ranks of inferred template counts. In a later analysis, generation probabilities were computed using a VDJ recombination model fitted to out-of-frame rearrangements, and the results were checked against IGoR. Hypergeometric tests were used in a later analysis to score TCR-TCR, TCR-HLA and TCR-CMV co-occurrence, with a repertoire-size bias correction applied to the TCR pairs. A later analysis estimated false discovery rates by permuting HLA or CMV assignments 20 times. A later analysis grouped co-occurring TCRs with DBSCAN, adding TCRdist sequence similarity when clustering within HLA-allele-positive subsets. Co-occurrence clustering excluded repertoires with fewer than 30,000 or more than 120,000 public chains, plus five with anomalous nucleotide sharing. Sourced from immuneACCESS, this table was stored by TCRdb with only in-frame sequences that have V and J called. A share of the clones is absent; for the studies checked, an unresolved V gene accounts for under half, and the remainder has no known explanation. V and J calls and clone size are as listed in that table; D and trimming were resolved from the DNA. This sample holds about 52,000 clones; about three quarters were observed only once. The ten largest clones add up to roughly 2.9% of the sample.

The clonotype was recovered from a man younger than 35 in good health and CMV-seronegative. The sample was PBMCs. In this chain, TRBV4-3 is recombined with TRBJ1-2; a weak D assignment points to TRBD1 (5 bases agree). The nucleotides are TGCGCCAGCAGCGGGACCGGGGGTGCTAACTATGGCTACACCTTC. This sequence encodes CASSGTGGANYGYTF.